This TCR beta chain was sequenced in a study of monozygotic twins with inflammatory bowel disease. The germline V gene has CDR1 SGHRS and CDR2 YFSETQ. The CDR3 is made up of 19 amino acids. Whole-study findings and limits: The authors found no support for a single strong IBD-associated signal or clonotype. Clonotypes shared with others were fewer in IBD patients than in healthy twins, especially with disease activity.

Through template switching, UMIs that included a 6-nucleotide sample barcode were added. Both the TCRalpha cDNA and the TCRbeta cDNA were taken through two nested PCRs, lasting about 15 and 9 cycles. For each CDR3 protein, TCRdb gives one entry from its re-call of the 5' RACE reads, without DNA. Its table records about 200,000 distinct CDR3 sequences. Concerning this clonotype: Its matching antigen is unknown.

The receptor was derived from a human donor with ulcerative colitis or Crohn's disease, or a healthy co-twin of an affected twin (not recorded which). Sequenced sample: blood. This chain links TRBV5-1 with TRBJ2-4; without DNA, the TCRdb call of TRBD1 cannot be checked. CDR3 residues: CASSLLPGRSELAKNIQYF.